Reported below is one T cell receptor (beta chain). After removal of 4 bases from V and 4 bases from J, the junction contained 6 bases not matched to a gene. This CDR3 has 14 amino acids. Per the germline V gene, CDR1 is LNHDA and CDR2 is SQIVND (reference sequence). Clones were read by immunoSEQ multiplex PCR, and TCRdb kept only the in-frame ones, dropping some. The sample lists approximately 340,000 clones; about 85% were seen once. This sample stems from a study of Ad26.COV2.S vaccination and SARS-CoV-2 variants. The treatment was: approximately 18 received Ad26.COV2.S at low or high dose, single or two shots; about 5 received placebo; per-sample allocation not given. The study sampled participants on day 63 after the first vaccine or placebo injection.

The material was peripheral blood, obtained in a trial of Ad26.COV2.S vaccine versus placebo. The genes are TRBV19 and TRBJ1-2; 7 bases are shared with TRBD1. The TCR comes from a person between 18 and 60 years old who received the Ad26.COV2.S COVID-19 vaccine or a placebo. CDR3 in amino acids: CASSNRQGFYGYTF. The CDR3 DNA sequence: TGTGCCAGTAGTAACCGACAGGGCTTCTATGGCTACACCTTC.